This TCR beta chain was retrieved from a study of long-term antiretroviral therapy in people with HIV. Version v3.0 of the immunoSEQ assay was performed at survey level. The repertoire was sequenced with immunoSEQ multiplex PCR; TCRdb's copy has only in-frame clones and lacks some. Altogether about 40,000 clones are present, about 90% being singletons, with the ten largest covering roughly 4%. Germline V gene lookup returns CDR1 LGHNT and CDR2 FRNRAP. V shed 6 bases and J 4 bases; nucleotides not matched to a gene: 11. The CDR3 contains 17 residues. Remarks on this clone: As yet, its antigen is unknown.

Study-wide results and limits: Increased diversity was seen after ART, yet it remained lower than in transplant donor controls.

This chain links TRBV12-5 with TRBJ2-5; 13 nucleotides match TRBD2. The receptor's source is a woman aged 45 to 65 with HIV. This specimen consisted of unsorted PBMCs, obtained 1.2 years after starting antiretroviral therapy. CDR3 nucleotides: TGTGCTAGTGGCACTGGGACTAGCGGGGTGGACGGAGAGACCCAGTACTTC. As protein: CASGTGTSGVDGETQYF. The full variable domain, with the rest looked up from reference TRBV12-5 and TRBJ2-5, is DARVTQTPRHKVTEMGQEVTMRCQPILGHNTVFWYRQTMMQGLELLAYFRNRAPLDDSGMPKDRFSAEMPDATLATLKIQPSEPRDSAVYFCASGTGTSGVDGETQYFGPGTRLLVL.